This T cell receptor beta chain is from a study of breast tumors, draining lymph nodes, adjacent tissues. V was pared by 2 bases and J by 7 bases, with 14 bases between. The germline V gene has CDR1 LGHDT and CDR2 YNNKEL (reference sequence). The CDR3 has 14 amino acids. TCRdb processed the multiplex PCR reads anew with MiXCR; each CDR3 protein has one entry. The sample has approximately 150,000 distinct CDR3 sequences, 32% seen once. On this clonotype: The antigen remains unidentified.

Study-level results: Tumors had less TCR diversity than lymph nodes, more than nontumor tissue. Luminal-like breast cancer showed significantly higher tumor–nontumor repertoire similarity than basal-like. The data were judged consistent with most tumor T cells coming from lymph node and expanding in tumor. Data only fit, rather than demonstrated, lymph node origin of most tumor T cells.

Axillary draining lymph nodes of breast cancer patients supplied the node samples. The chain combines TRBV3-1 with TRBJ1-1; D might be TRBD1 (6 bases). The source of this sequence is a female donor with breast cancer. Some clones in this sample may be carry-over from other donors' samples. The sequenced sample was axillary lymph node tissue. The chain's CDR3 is CASSQSMGAHEAFF. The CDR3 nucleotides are TGTGCCAGCAGCCAATCCATGGGGGCGCATGAAGCTTTCTTT.